This record looks at one TCR beta chain sequence and its context. This sample was included in a study of blood T cell repertoires in COVID-19. Study as a whole: Some COVID-19 samples were acute and others convalescent; all came from the United States, Italy and Spain.

Per the study methods: Reference gene primer amplification gave nucleated cell count estimates. Repertoires were generated with immunoSEQ multiplex PCR, while TCRdb's copy carries only in-frame clones and drops some. V and J calls and clone size follow that table, whereas D and trimming were derived from the DNA. The table includes about 89,000 clones, 70% to 90% detected once. Germline values: CDR1 SGHTA, CDR2 FQGTGA. The CDR3 length is 15 residues. With 5 bases removed from V and 3 bases from J, the gap between germline ends came to 15 bases. Sequences were obtained from peripheral blood. The source of this sequence is a man between 60 and 70 years old with acute or convalescent COVID-19. The chain carries TRBV7-3 and TRBJ2-3; D possibly corresponds to TRBD1 (6 bases). CDR3 nucleotides: TGTGCCAGCAGCATACAGGGTGGTCATACAGATACGCAGTATTTT. It yields the protein CASSIQGGHTDTQYF. Full variable domain (remainder filled in from reference TRBV7-3 and TRBJ2-3): GAGVSQTPSNKVTEKGKYVELRCDPISGHTALYWYRQSLGQGPEFLIYFQGTGAADDSGLPNDRFFAVRPEGSVSTLKIQRTERGDSAVYLCASSIQGGHTDTQYFGPGTRLTVL.